Sequencing of this T cell receptor (beta chain) was carried out in a study of neurological immune-mediated disorders. Study-wide results and caveats: None of the CDR3 amino acid sequences of expanded clones were shared across subjects, and this suggested private repertoires in all groups.

This clonotype was counted at least ten times. Its antigen is not identified. In every sequencing run, more than 170 million TCR-beta sequences were generated from 15-18 subjects. In TCRdb, the 5' RACE reads were re-called with MiXCR into one record per CDR3 protein. This table holds tens of thousands of distinct CDR3 sequences, about 13% found once. Time point noted: longitudinal time-point 1 (baseline). The sample consisted of PBMCs. This receptor was obtained from a female donor with HTLV-1-associated myelopathy (HAM/TSP).

CDR3 DNA sequence: TGCGCCAGCAGCCTCCTGACTAGCGGGATGTCAGATACGCAGTATTTT. It is translated as CASSLLTSGMSDTQYF. The chain uses TRBV5-1 and TRBJ2-3; 11 bases are shared with TRBD2. V shed 4 bases and J 4 bases; nucleotides not matched to a gene: 8. Germline-derived CDR1 and CDR2 are SGHRS and YFSETQ. This CDR3 spans 16 amino acids.